The clone carrying this T cell receptor beta chain was counted a few times. This entry belongs to a study of T cell responses to AZD1222 COVID-19 vaccine. The assay was immunoSEQ multiplex PCR, and TCRdb's table has in-frame clones only and misses some. The sample lists some 150,000 clones; around 94% were seen once. The TCR comes from an adult in good health. Here the sequenced sample was peripheral blood, taken on day 0 of AZD1222 vaccination.

The CDR3 spells CASSLARGQRAYEQYF. CDR3 DNA sequence: TGCGCCAGCAGCTTGGCCCGCGGGCAGCGGGCCTACGAGCAGTACTTC. The chain carries TRBV5-1 and TRBJ2-7, with D maybe TRBD2 (6 bases). This CDR3 has 16 amino acids. CDR1 SGHRS and CDR2 YFSETQ come from the germline V gene. Trimming shortened V by 0 bases and J by 2 bases, and 15 bases separated the two germline ends.